These T cell receptor beta chains were read from a single sample in a study of blood T cell repertoires in COVID-19. Here immunoSEQ multiplex PCR was the method, and the copy in TCRdb shows in-frame clones only, minus some. The table records 150,000 or so clones, 80% of them present only once. The sample consisted of PBMCs or T cells enriched from blood (not recorded which). These receptor sequences come from a woman aged 55-70 years who had recovered from COVID-19. CDR3s include the opening cysteine and the closing phenylalanine or tryptophan. D genes are given only for firm matches. Only part of the rows carry a size: once, few, many, or a class if the clone is expanded.

>.|.|TRBV27|TRBJ1-5
TGTGCCAGCAGTTTATCGGGCATTGGCAATCAGCCCCAGCATTTT
CASSLSGIGNQPQHF
>.|TRBD1|TRBV19|TRBJ1-5
TGTGCCAGTACCCTGGACAGGCCAAATCAGCCCCAGCATTTT
CASTLDRPNQPQHF
>.|TRBD1|TRBV5-4|TRBJ2-6
TGTGCCAGCAGCTTGAGACAGGGCCACTCTGGGGCCAACGTCCTGACTTTC
CASSLRQGHSGANVLTF
>.|.|TRBV11-1|TRBJ2-3
TGTGCCAGCAGCTTAAGGGCGGGAAGTAACACAGATACGCAGTATTTT
CASSLRAGSNTDTQYF
>many|.|TRBV30|TRBJ2-7
TGTGCCTGGAACGCCCGCTCAGGACTTCGGGGCGAGCAGTACTTC
CAWNARSGLRGEQYF
>.|TRBD1|TRBV3-1/TRBV3-2|TRBJ1-4
TGTGCCAGCAGCTCATGGACAGGTTGGGAAAAACTGTTTTTT
CASSSWTGWEKLFF
>once|TRBD2|TRBV2|TRBJ2-3
TGTGCCAGCAGTGAAGTGATAGCGGGGGGACTAAGAGATACGCAGTATTTT
CASSEVIAGGLRDTQYF
>.|TRBD1|TRBV5-1|TRBJ1-5
TGCGCCAGCAGCTACGACAGGGGTCAGCCCCAGCATTTT
CASSYDRGQPQHF
>.|TRBD1|TRBV7-2|TRBJ2-7
TGTGCCAGCAGCCGCCTTCAGGGGGCGTTAGGCTACGAGCAGTACTTC
CASSRLQGALGYEQYF
>few|.|TRBV15|TRBJ1-1
TGTGCCACCAGCAGAGATCCGGGGGACACTGAAGCTTTCTTT
CATSRDPGDTEAFF
>many|TRBD2|TRBV4-1|TRBJ2-3
TGCGCCAGCAGCCAAGTTCTCGGACTAGCCCCAGATACGCAGTATTTT
CASSQVLGLAPDTQYF
>few|.|TRBV3-1/TRBV3-2|TRBJ1-6
TGTGCCAGCAGCCAAGATCACGGGAATTCACCCCTCCACTTT
CASSQDHGNSPLHF
>once|TRBD1|TRBV11-2|TRBJ2-7
TGTGCCAGCAGCCCCTGGACAGGGAGCTCCTACGAGCAGTACTTC
CASSPWTGSSYEQYF
>.|TRBD2|TRBV2|TRBJ2-2
TGTGCCAGCAGTCCCCTAGCGGGGCGAAACACCGGGGAGCTGTTTTTT
CASSPLAGRNTGELFF
>.|.|TRBV18|TRBJ1-3
TGTGCCAGCTCACCTAAGGGGTCGTCTGGAAACACCATATATTTT
CASSPKGSSGNTIYF
>.|.|TRBV21-1|TRBJ2-3
TGTGCCAGCAGCAAAGCGCTGGGACAGGGGGGCACAGATACGCAGTATTTT
CASSKALGQGGTDTQYF
>once|TRBD2|TRBV2|TRBJ2-5
TGTGCCAGTAAGACTAGCGGGTACCAAGAGACCCAGTACTTC
CASKTSGYQETQYF
>.|TRBD2|TRBV6-2/TRBV6-3|TRBJ2-1
TGTGCCAGCAGTTACTCCCCCCCAAGCGGGATCTACAATGAGCAGTTCTTC
CASSYSPPSGIYNEQFF
>.|.|TRBV19|TRBJ1-1
TGTGCCAGTAGGTGGACAGCGAACACTGAAGCTTTCTTT
CASRWTANTEAFF
>.|.|TRBV12-3/TRBV12-4|TRBJ2-7
TGTGCCAGCAGCAAACTAGCCGCCTACGAGCAGTACTTC
CASSKLAAYEQYF
>.|TRBD2|TRBV3-1/TRBV3-2|TRBJ2-5
TGTGCCAGCAGCCAAGATGAGGGAGGGAACCAAGAGACCCAGTACTTC
CASSQDEGGNQETQYF
>.|.|TRBV7-6|TRBJ1-1
TGTGCCAGCGGTGGACAGTACAACACTGAAGCTTTCTTT
CASGGQYNTEAFF
>.|TRBD2|TRBV5-1|TRBJ2-5
TGCGCCAGCAGCTTCAGCGGGGGGGTTCAAGAGACCCAGTACTTC
CASSFSGGVQETQYF
>.|.|TRBV24-1|TRBJ1-5
TGTGCCACCAGTGATTTGGGGCAGAATAGCAATCAGCCCCAGCATTTT
CATSDLGQNSNQPQHF
>.|TRBD1|TRBV6-4|TRBJ1-6
TGTGCCAGCAGAGAGCAGGGGGCATCCTATAATTCACCCCTCCACTTT
CASREQGASYNSPLHF
>.|TRBD1|TRBV18|TRBJ2-1
TGTGCCAGCTCACGGGGACAGGGGACCTACAATGAGCAGTTCTTC
CASSRGQGTYNEQFF
>once|TRBD1|TRBV6-5|TRBJ1-2
TGTGCCAGCAGAAGGGACAGGAACTATGGCTACACCTTC
CASRRDRNYGYTF
>.|.|TRBV19|TRBJ2-3
TGTGCCAGTAGTACCGACTCATATAAGCAGTATTTT
CASSTDSYKQYF
>once|.|TRBV7-8|TRBJ1-2
TGTGCCAGCAGCCAGATATCGACAGGCCTCTATGGCTACACCTTC
CASSQISTGLYGYTF
>few|TRBD2|TRBV5-1|TRBJ2-1
TGCGCCAGCAGACCGCCTAGCGGGGGGCGCTCCTACAATGAGCAGTTCTTC
CASRPPSGGRSYNEQFF
>.|TRBD1|TRBV4-1|TRBJ1-3
TGCGCCAGCAGCCAATGGGACAGGGATAGCTCTGGAAACACCATATATTTT
CASSQWDRDSSGNTIYF
>.|.|TRBV27|TRBJ1-5
TGTGCCAGCAGTTTATGGAGGAATCAGCCCCAGCATTTT
CASSLWRNQPQHF
>.|TRBD1|TRBV5-1|TRBJ1-2
TGCGCCAGCAGCCCCGAAGGGGGCGGCTATGGCTACACCTTC
CASSPEGGGYGYTF
>.|.|TRBV21-1|TRBJ1-1
TGTGCCAGCGAACAGGGTGAGAACACTGAAGCTTTCTTT
CASEQGENTEAFF
>.|TRBD2|TRBV24-1|TRBJ2-5
TGTGCCACCAGAAGCGGGGGGCTTCAAGAGACCCAGTACTTC
CATRSGGLQETQYF
>.|TRBD1|TRBV5-1|TRBJ1-6
TGCGCCAGCAGCTTTGGGACAGGGGAGTCACCCCTCCACTTT
CASSFGTGESPLHF
>.|.|TRBV27|TRBJ1-2
TGTGCCAGCAGTTTATGGGCGACTACGGCGGCCAATGGCTACACCTTC
CASSLWATTAANGYTF
>.|.|TRBV5-1|TRBJ1-3
TGCGCCAGCAGCATTCAACCGACAGGCTCTGGAAACACCATATATTTT
CASSIQPTGSGNTIYF
>.|.|TRBV7-2|TRBJ1-2
TGTGCCAGCAGCCAGACATATAACTATGGCTACACCTTC
CASSQTYNYGYTF
>.|.|TRBV5-1|TRBJ1-6
TGCGCCAGCAGCTTGCTAACCCTAAATTCACCCCTCCACTTT
CASSLLTLNSPLHF
>.|.|TRBV29-1|TRBJ1-1
TGCAGCGGTGGAGCAGGGTGGGGGCTGAACACTGAAGCTTTCTTT
CSGGAGWGLNTEAFF
>once|TRBD1|TRBV9|TRBJ2-2
TGTGCCAGCAGCGCGGGCCTACAGGGGAAAAACACCGGGGAGCTGTTTTTT
CASSAGLQGKNTGELFF
>.|.|TRBV24-1|TRBJ2-5
TGTGCCACCAGTGATGGGGAACAGGGGAGGAGGGAGACCCAGTACTTC
CATSDGEQGRRETQYF
>once|.|TRBV6-5|TRBJ1-6
TGTGCCAGCAGGCCCGGCGGGGTCTCACCCCTCCACTTT
CASRPGGVSPLHF
>.|TRBD1|TRBV6-4|TRBJ1-1
TGTGCCAGCAGCTCTACAGGGGGGGTCGGGAAAGCTTTCTTT
CASSSTGGVGKAFF
>.|.|TRBV3-1/TRBV3-2|TRBJ1-4
TGTGCCAGCAGCGATTGGACAGATGATAATGAAAAACTGTTTTTT
CASSDWTDDNEKLFF
>.|.|TRBV4-2|TRBJ2-7
TGTGCCAGCAGCCAAGAGATGGGGGGGCCCGACGAGCAGTACTTC
CASSQEMGGPDEQYF
>.|.|TRBV20-1|TRBJ1-3
TGCAGTGCTGAGGATGGAAACACCATATATTTT
CSAEDGNTIYF
>once|.|TRBV29-1|TRBJ1-1
TGCAGCGCCCTTCAGGGAACTGAAGCTTTCTTT
CSALQGTEAFF
>.|.|TRBV21-1|TRBJ1-1
TGTGCCAGCAGCAAGGGCAGCCCGAACACTGAAGCTTTCTTT
CASSKGSPNTEAFF
>.|TRBD1|TRBV7-2|TRBJ2-5
TGTGCCAGCAGCTTAGGCAGGGGGTCTACGGGGACCCAGTACTTC
CASSLGRGSTGTQYF